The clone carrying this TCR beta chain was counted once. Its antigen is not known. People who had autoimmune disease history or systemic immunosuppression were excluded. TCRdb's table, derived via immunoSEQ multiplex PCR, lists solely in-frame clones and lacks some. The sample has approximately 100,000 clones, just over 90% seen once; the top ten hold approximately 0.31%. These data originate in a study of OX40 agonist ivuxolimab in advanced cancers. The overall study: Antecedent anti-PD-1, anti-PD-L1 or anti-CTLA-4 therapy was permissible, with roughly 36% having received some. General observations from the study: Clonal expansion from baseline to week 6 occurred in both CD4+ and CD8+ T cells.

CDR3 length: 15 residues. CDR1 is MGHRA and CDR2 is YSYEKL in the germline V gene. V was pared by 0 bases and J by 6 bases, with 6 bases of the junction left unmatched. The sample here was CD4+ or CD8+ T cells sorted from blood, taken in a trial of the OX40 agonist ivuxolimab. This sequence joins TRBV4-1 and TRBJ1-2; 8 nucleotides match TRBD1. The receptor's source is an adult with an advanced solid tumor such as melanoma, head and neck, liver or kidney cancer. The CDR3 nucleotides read TGCGCCAGCAGCCAAGATATCGCAGGGGGCGATGGCTACACCTTC. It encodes CASSQDIAGGDGYTF.